This T cell receptor (beta chain) was sequenced during a study of T cells in Graves' hyperthyroidism and ophthalmopathy. Many counts were recorded for this clonotype. Its antigen is not known. The PBMCs had their origin in less than 13 ml of fresh peripheral blood. The TCR beta CDR3 regions underwent amplification using RNA transcripts as the source. The HTBI primer set drove a first-round RT-PCR of the TCR CDR3. One entry per CDR3 protein, called by TCRdb with MiXCR from the multiplex PCR reads. Of approximately 400,000 distinct CDR3 sequences in the sample, more than 12% are singletons; the top ten hold approximately 32%. Germline CDR1 and CDR2: SNHLY and FYNNEI. The length of the CDR3 is 14 residues. The J segment lost 5 bases and the V segment lost 6 bases, leaving 5 bases of the junction unmatched. General study findings and limits: Blood also showed most of the thyroid clonotypes that were expanded above 0.001.

Material for sequencing was blood. This clonotype was sampled from a woman aged 25 to 39 with Graves' hyperthyroidism. This chain joins TRBV2 and TRBJ1-4; 8 bases fit TRBD1. The DNA for the CDR3 is TGTGCCAGCAGGGAGGGACAGGCAAATGAAAAACTGTTTTTT. Translation gives CASREGQANEKLFF.